The 28 T cell receptor beta chains below all came from one sample that was sequenced in a study of blood T cell repertoires in COVID-19. Data came from immunoSEQ multiplex PCR; TCRdb stores just in-frame clones and leaves some out. The sample has around 320,000 clones; nearly 90% are singletons. Sequences were obtained from PBMCs or T cells enriched from blood (not recorded which). These receptor sequences come from a woman under 30 with acute COVID-19.

The V call is TRBV14, the J call TRBJ1-2; no clear D. This CDR3 is built from 14 residues. V was pared by 4 bases and J by 3 bases, with 12 bases between. CDR1 and CDR2 from the germline V gene are SGHDN and FVKESK. The CDR3 DNA reads as TGTGCCAGCAGCCCGCGGGCAGGTGACTATGGCTACACCTTC. Translation gives CASSPRAGDYGYTF.

The table lists this clone with a few counts. V usage is TRBV27 and J usage is TRBJ1-6; D gene ambiguous. Germline values: CDR1 MNHEY, CDR2 SMNVEV (reference sequence). The CDR3 runs to 15 residues. Trimming shortened V by 3 bases and J by 7 bases, and 13 bases separated the two germline ends. This CDR3 is CASSFSGSTNSPLHF. As DNA, the CDR3 is TGTGCCAGCAGTTTTTCGGGATCTACAAATTCACCCCTCCACTTT.

The chain is built from TRBV9 and TRBJ1-2, with 8 bases matching TRBD1. Per germline, CDR1 SGDLS and CDR2 YYNGEE. This CDR3 has 15 amino acids. After removal of 7 bases from V and 7 bases from J, the junction contained 15 bases not matched to a gene. In DNA, the CDR3 is TGTGCCAGCCGGGGAGACAGGGGATCCCTCATTGGCTACACCTTC. Its protein is CASRGDRGSLIGYTF.

J is TRBJ1-6 and V is TRBV28; 7 nucleotides line up with TRBD1. V shed 0 bases, J shed 0 bases, and the junction held 11 bases outside the gene matches. This CDR3 is built from 20 residues. Germline V gene data show CDR1 as MDHEN and CDR2 as SYDVKM. The CDR3 bases are TGTGCCAGCAGTTTATGGCAAGGGACAGTGGGAAGCTCCTATAATTCACCCCTCCACTTT. This translates into CASSLWQGTVGSSYNSPLHF.

The chain joins TRBV2 to TRBJ1-1; 7 nucleotides match TRBD1. Germline V gene data show CDR1 as SNHLY and CDR2 as FYNNEI. V trimming: 6 bases; J trimming: 9 bases; junction bases outside the gene matches: 7. The length of the CDR3 is 12 residues. The CDR3 protein is CASSPPTGKAFF. The CDR3 DNA reads TGTGCCAGCAGCCCTCCGACAGGGAAAGCTTTCTTT.

The chain uses TRBV2 and TRBJ2-1, with 7 bases lining up with TRBD2. CDR1 and CDR2 (germline): SNHLY, FYNNEI. The J segment lost 6 bases and the V segment lost 10 bases, leaving 9 bases of the junction unmatched. The CDR3 totals 13 residues. The DNA of the CDR3 is TGTGCCAACCAGCGGGGTGACTCCAATGAGCAGTTCTTC. Its translation: CANQRGDSNEQFF.

The chain recombines TRBV15 with TRBJ1-4; 8 nucleotides align to TRBD1. Germline assignment: CDR1 LNHNV and CDR2 YYDKDF (reference sequence). The CDR3 loop spans 15 amino acids. V lost 3 bases to trimming and J lost 5 bases; unmatched junction nucleotides: 5. The CDR3 sequence is CATSRNRGTNEKLFF. The CDR3 DNA reads as TGTGCCACCAGCAGGAACAGGGGGACCAATGAAAAACTGTTTTTT.

This chain links TRBV28 with TRBJ1-5, with no clear D. From germline, CDR1 is MDHEN and CDR2 SYDVKM. The CDR3 loop spans 11 amino acids. V dropped 4 bases and J dropped 9 bases, with 7 bases sitting between them. This CDR3 reads CASSSFRPQHF. The CDR3 DNA reads TGTGCCAGCAGTTCTTTTCGGCCCCAGCATTTT.

This chain connects TRBV28 to TRBJ1-2; D is uncertain. Germline values: CDR1 MDHEN, CDR2 SYDVKM. V lost 2 bases and J lost 7, with 17 bases in between. This CDR3 is 15 amino acids long. CDR3 nucleotide sequence: TGTGCCAGCAGTTTAGACTTCGGGGTTCAACGTGGCTACACCTTC. Translation: CASSLDFGVQRGYTF.

The chain links TRBV2 to TRBJ1-1; 8 bases line up with TRBD1. The CDR3 length is 11 residues. The V segment lost 6 bases and the J segment 7 bases; nucleotides outside the gene matches: 1. Per the germline V gene, CDR1 is SNHLY and CDR2 is FYNNEI. The CDR3 reads CASRDRVEAFF. DNA for the CDR3: TGTGCCAGCAGGGACAGGGTTGAAGCTTTCTTT.

This rearrangement joins TRBV29-1 to TRBJ1-1, with TRBD1 as a possible D gene (5 bases). V was cut by 5 bases and J by 4 bases, with 11 bases left in between. Germline values: CDR1 SQVTM, CDR2 ANQGSEA. The CDR3 is 12 amino acids. CDR3 in DNA: TGCAGCGTTCCTTTGGGGGGCACTGAAGCTTTCTTT. Translation gives CSVPLGGTEAFF.

The chain employs TRBV7-9 and TRBJ1-1; 7 nucleotides match TRBD1. CDR3 length equals 14 residues. The trim removed 5 bases at V and 6 bases at J, leaving 9 bases unmatched. Germline CDR1 and CDR2: SEHNR and FQNEAQ (reference sequence). The CDR3 spells CASSPRQGSSEAFF. In DNA, the CDR3 is TGTGCCAGCAGCCCACGACAGGGTAGCTCTGAAGCTTTCTTT.

This sequence joins TRBV2 and TRBJ2-6, with 10 bases matching TRBD2. Trimming cost V 4 bases and J 4 bases; bases outside gene matches: 10. CDR3 size: 18 residues. Germline values: CDR1 SNHLY, CDR2 FYNNEI. The CDR3 coding sequence is TGTGCCAGCAGTGGTCGAAGCGGGAGGGCCTCCGGGGCCAACGTCCTGACTTTC. Translation: CASSGRSGRASGANVLTF.

The chain links TRBV28 to TRBJ2-3, with 7 nucleotides matching TRBD1. CDR3 length: 16 amino acids. Germline CDR1 and CDR2: MDHEN and SYDVKM. The V and J ends lost 7 bases and 0 bases, in that order; junction bases with no gene match: 10. In nucleotides, the CDR3 is TGTGCCAGCACCGCCGTGGGACAGAAAAGCACAGATACGCAGTATTTT. Amino acid sequence: CASTAVGQKSTDTQYF.

The CDR3 loop reads CASSVRGNTGELFF. Here the CDR3 DNA reads TGTGCCAGCAGCGTACGGGGGAACACCGGGGAGCTGTTTTTT. The rearrangement joins TRBV9 to TRBJ2-2; tentative D call: TRBD2 (5 bases). Germline V CDR1 and CDR2: SGDLS, YYNGEE. The CDR3 spans 14 residues. The V end was cut by 1 base, the J end by 1 base, with 5 bases between.

The genes are TRBV7-3 and TRBJ2-1; 9 bases match TRBD2. Losses at the gene ends were 6 bases for V and 5 bases for J; bases not matched to a gene: 11. Germline assignment: CDR1 SGHTA and CDR2 FQGTGA. The CDR3 has 16 residues. CDR3 residues: CASSRRSGTSHNEQFF. The CDR3 DNA sequence: TGTGCCAGCAGTCGCCGCTCCGGGACTAGCCACAATGAGCAGTTCTTC.

For this clone: Other DNA sequences of this sample code for an identical CDR3. The V and J genes are TRBV15 and TRBJ1-5, with D hard to call. Trimming took off 0 bases at V and 6 bases at J, with 6 bases between the two ends. Germline assignment: CDR1 LNHNV and CDR2 YYDKDF (reference sequence). This CDR3 comprises 13 residues. In DNA, the CDR3 is TGTGCCACCAGCAGAGAGCGAGGTCAGCCCCAGCATTTT. Its translation is CATSRERGQPQHF.

The rearrangement joins TRBV27 to TRBJ1-5; D might be TRBD1 (5 bases). The CDR3 has 13 residues. Germline lookup yields CDR1 MNHEY and CDR2 SMNVEV (reference sequence). V lost 6 bases, J lost 13 bases, and 19 bases lay in between. Written as DNA, the CDR3 is TGTGCCAGCAGGGTCGGCAGGGAGGGACGTCAGCATTTT. Its protein product is CASRVGREGRQHF.

The chain has TRBV27 and TRBJ1-1, with 10 bases aligning to TRBD1. Germline-derived CDR1 and CDR2 are MNHEY and SMNVEV (reference sequence). The CDR3 length is 14 residues. V lost 6 bases, J lost 5 bases, and 6 bases stayed unmatched. The CDR3 spells CASSRQGAGTEAFF. CDR3 bases: TGTGCCAGCAGCAGACAGGGGGCGGGAACTGAAGCTTTCTTT.

This chain links TRBV19 with TRBJ2-7; D is unresolved. Germline V gene lookup returns CDR1 LNHDA and CDR2 SQIVND (reference sequence). The CDR3 runs 13 residues. V shed 3 bases and J shed 2 bases, with 8 bases lying between them. The CDR3 reads CASSMAAAYEQYF. CDR3 DNA: TGTGCCAGTAGTATGGCGGCAGCCTACGAGCAGTACTTC. Complete variable domain (other parts from reference TRBV19 and TRBJ2-7): DGGITQSPKYLFRKEGQNVTLSCEQNLNHDAMYWYRQDPGQGLRLIYYSQIVNDFQKGDIAEGYSVSREKKESFPLTVTSAQKNPTAFYLCASSMAAAYEQYFGPGTRLTVT.

The CDR3 protein is CATSDAGTGSNQPQHF. Written as DNA, the CDR3 is TGTGCCACCAGTGACGCCGGGACAGGTTCCAATCAGCCCCAGCATTTT. This chain joins TRBV24-1 and TRBJ1-5; 8 positions match TRBD1. The germline CDR1 and CDR2 sequences are KGHDR and SFDVKD. The ends lost 4 bases at V and 3 bases at J; junction bases unmatched: 7. CDR3 length equals 16 residues.

The CDR3 DNA reads TGTGCCAGAAGCTTGGATAGACGTCTCGGGTGCTCCTACAATGAGCAGTTCTTC. This translates into CARSLDRRLGCSYNEQFF. This chain uses TRBV5-3 with TRBJ2-1; D gene uncertain. TRBV5-3 is treated as an ORF (open reading frame) with a function not yet certain. Trimming took off 0 bases at V and 0 bases at J, with 16 bases between the two ends. The CDR3 spans 18 residues.

V gene TRBV4-1 combines with J gene TRBJ2-1; 8 bases match TRBD2. The CDR3 has 16 residues. The V gene end was trimmed by 4 bases and the J gene end by 10 bases; junction bases not matched to a gene: 15. Germline V gives CDR1 MGHRA, CDR2 YSYEKL. The CDR3 loop reads CASSPEAGGGKWEQFF. The CDR3, as DNA: TGCGCCAGCAGCCCCGAGGCGGGAGGAGGGAAGTGGGAGCAGTTCTTC.

The chain has TRBV5-6 and TRBJ1-1; perhaps TRBD1 as D (5 bases). The CDR3 is 14 residues long. The germline V and J ends were trimmed by 0 bases and 11 bases, with 17 bases remaining between them. The V gene's germline CDR1 is SGHDT and CDR2 YYEEEE. For the CDR3, the DNA is TGTGCCAGCAGCTTGGTTGGGGGGTATAACGAGGCTTTCTTT. Translating it yields CASSLVGGYNEAFF.

The chain joins TRBV28 to TRBJ2-1, with a weak D call TRBD1 (6 bases). The V end lost 6 bases, the J end lost 0 bases, and 15 bases lay between the germline ends. CDR3 length: 16 amino acids. Germline loops: CDR1 MDHEN, CDR2 SYDVKM. The CDR3: CASSLTLGGSYNEQFF. The DNA for the CDR3 is TGTGCCAGCAGCTTGACCCTAGGGGGCTCCTACAATGAGCAGTTCTTC.

As for this clone: The junction differs from germline at one of its ends, possibly a read error. This rearrangement joins TRBV13 to TRBJ1-4; 9 bases map to TRBD1. The CDR3 covers 14 residues. Germline CDR1 reads PRHDT; CDR2 reads FYEKMQ (reference sequence). In DNA, the CDR3 is TGTGCCAGCAGCCTAGGGACAGGGAGGGAAAAACTGTTTTTT. This translates into CASSLGTGREKLFF.

The chain employs TRBV10-2 and TRBJ2-2; tentatively, D is TRBD1 (6 bases). V lost 5 bases and J 1 base, leaving 8 bases between the germline ends. Germline V CDR1 and CDR2: WSHSY, SAAADI. The CDR3 consists of 14 residues. The CDR3 spells CASSRTENTGELFF. The CDR3 DNA sequence: TGCGCCAGCAGTAGGACAGAGAACACCGGGGAGCTGTTTTTT.

V and J are TRBV7-3 and TRBJ2-1, with 9 bases aligning to TRBD2. Looked up from germline, CDR1 is SGHTA and CDR2 is FQGTGA. This CDR3 spans 13 amino acids. The J segment lost 7 bases and the V segment lost 11 bases, leaving 9 bases of the junction unmatched. The CDR3 DNA is TGTGCCTGTGCGGCTAGCGGGATGAATGAGCAGTTCTTC. Translated: CACAASGMNEQFF.